This passage covers 16 T cell receptor beta chains from one sample sequenced in a study of cytomegalovirus exposure and HLA in healthy donors. PCR involved 60 Vbeta and 13 Jbeta primers. Some clones are missing from TCRdb's copy, which holds only in-frame ones; the method was immunoSEQ multiplex PCR. Found here are around 130,000 clones, 77% of them singletons; the top ten hold less than 6%. Sample: PBMCs. These receptors all stem from a man aged 18 to 29 in good health and CMV-seropositive.

The rearrangement uses TRBV11-1 and TRBJ2-6; D may be TRBD2 (5 bases). Looked up from germline, CDR1 is SGHAT and CDR2 is FQDESV (reference sequence). Trimming took 7 bases from V and 0 from J, leaving 19 bases between them. This CDR3 is built from 18 residues. The CDR3 region has the DNA TGTGCCAGCACCAATACGGGGTACGGAGGCTCTGGGGCCAACGTCCTGACTTTC. Translating it yields CASTNTGYGGSGANVLTF.

The chain carries TRBV2 and TRBJ2-3, with unresolved D. The CDR3 is made up of 12 amino acids. Per germline, CDR1 SNHLY and CDR2 FYNNEI. With 10 bases removed from V and 6 bases from J, the gap between germline ends came to 14 bases. This chain's CDR3 is CAIILSGDTQYF. CDR3 DNA sequence: TGTGCCATCATACTCTCCGGGGATACGCAGTATTTT. The whole variable domain, filled in from reference TRBV2 and TRBJ2-3, reads EPEVTQTPSHQVTQMGQEVILRCVPISNHLYFYWYRQILGQKVEFLVSFYNNEISEKSEIFDDQFSVERPDGSNFTLKIRSTKLEDSAMYFCAIILSGDTQYFGPGTRLTVL.

This chain links TRBV9 with TRBJ2-2, with D possibly TRBD2 on 5 matching bases. V gave up 6 bases and J gave up 5 bases, with 14 bases separating them. The CDR3 contains 14 residues. Per the germline V gene, CDR1 is SGDLS and CDR2 is YYNGEE. CDR3 DNA sequence: TGTGCCAGCACTGAACGCGGGCGGACCGGGGAGCTGTTTTTT. Amino acids: CASTERGRTGELFF.

This sequence joins TRBV5-8 and TRBJ2-3; D possibly corresponds to TRBD1 (5 bases). Germline lookup yields CDR1 SGHTS and CDR2 YDEGEE. This CDR3 is 14 amino acids long. V lost 6 bases and J lost 3, with 14 bases in between. CDR3 nucleotides: TGTGCCAGCACCCTGGGGCAGTCAACAGATACGCAGTATTTT. Amino acid sequence: CASTLGQSTDTQYF.

The genes are TRBV27 and TRBJ2-2; D may be TRBD2 (6 bases). The CDR3 sequence is 15 residues long. Per germline, CDR1 MNHEY and CDR2 SMNVEV (reference sequence). Trimming took off 3 bases at V and 3 bases at J, with 11 bases between the two ends. CDR3 sequence: CASSLWRGDTGELFF. Written as DNA, the CDR3 is TGTGCCAGCAGTTTGTGGCGGGGCGACACCGGGGAGCTGTTTTTT.

The chain combines TRBV6-5 with TRBJ2-1, with 7 bases identical to TRBD1. CDR1 and CDR2 from the germline V gene are MNHEY and SVGAGI. Losses at the gene ends were 6 bases for V and 5 bases for J; bases not matched to a gene: 4. This CDR3 has 13 residues. In nucleotides, the CDR3 is TGTGCCAGCAGCTGGGACAGAGACAATGAGCAGTTCTTC. Translating it yields CASSWDRDNEQFF.

J is TRBJ2-2 and V is TRBV28; no clear D gene. V dropped 1 base and J dropped 5 bases, with 11 bases sitting between them. The CDR3 spans 15 residues. Germline V gives CDR1 MDHEN, CDR2 SYDVKM. CDR3 sequence: CASSLSQDGTGELFF. For the CDR3, the DNA is TGTGCCAGCAGTTTATCCCAGGATGGTACCGGGGAGCTGTTTTTT.

The V gene is TRBV10-1, the J gene TRBJ1-1; 7 positions agree with TRBD1. The V gene's germline CDR1 is WNHNN and CDR2 SYGVQD (reference sequence). The V and J ends lost 0 bases and 7 bases, in that order; junction bases with no gene match: 8. This CDR3 spans 15 amino acids. Here the CDR3 reads CASSESRGGIGEAFF. CDR3 in DNA: TGCGCCAGCAGTGAGTCACGAGGGGGCATTGGTGAAGCTTTCTTT.

This chain links TRBV7-3 with TRBJ2-2; maybe TRBD1 (8 bases). Between the trimmed V and J ends, which lost 5 bases and 1 base, there was a span of 23 bases. This CDR3 region has 19 residues. CDR1 is SGHTA, CDR2 FQGTGA, per germline. CDR3: CASSPQLGGDRRNTGELFF. In nucleotides, the CDR3 is TGTGCCAGCAGCCCCCAGTTAGGGGGGGACAGGCGGAACACCGGGGAGCTGTTTTTT.

This chain uses TRBV5-1 with TRBJ2-3; the D is unclear. This CDR3 has 16 amino acids. Germline CDR1 SGHRS, CDR2 YFSETQ. V dropped 3 bases and J dropped 2 bases, with 16 bases sitting between them. Written as DNA, the CDR3 is TGCGCCAGCAGCTCGGGTGTGAGGTCCTACACAGATACGCAGTATTTT. Translated: CASSSGVRSYTDTQYF. Full variable domain (remainder filled in from reference TRBV5-1 and TRBJ2-3): KAGVTQTPRYLIKTRGQQVTLSCSPISGHRSVSWYQQTPGQGLQFLFEYFSETQRNKGNFPGRFSGRQFSNSRSEMNVSTLELGDSALYLCASSSGVRSYTDTQYFGPGTRLTVL.

The chain recombines TRBV6-4 with TRBJ1-1, with 7 nucleotides matching TRBD1. Germline V gene lookup returns CDR1 MRHNA and CDR2 SNTAGT. After removal of 7 bases from V and 2 bases from J, the junction contained 7 bases not matched to a gene. The length of the CDR3 is 14 residues. This CDR3 reads CASKEQGGNTEAFF. In nucleotides, the CDR3 is TGTGCCAGCAAAGAGCAGGGGGGAAACACTGAAGCTTTCTTT.

This chain connects TRBV4-2 to TRBJ1-3; 12 nucleotides agree with TRBD1. V dropped 0 bases and J dropped 0; count of bases not matched to a gene: 12. The germline CDR1 and CDR2 sequences are LGHNA and YNFKEQ. This CDR3 is built from 21 residues. The CDR3 loop is CASSQDRWGQGARTSGNTIYF. Written as DNA, the CDR3 is TGTGCCAGCAGCCAAGATCGTTGGGGACAGGGGGCTAGGACCTCTGGAAACACCATATATTTT.

The chain employs TRBV28 and TRBJ2-7, with D perhaps TRBD2 (7 bases). This CDR3 has 14 amino acids. The V and J ends lost 6 bases and 5 bases respectively, with 17 bases between them. The V gene's germline CDR1 is MDHEN and CDR2 SYDVKM. CDR3 bases: TGTGCCAGCAGGGATGGGGGGGCCAAAGACGAGCAGTACTTC. It is translated as CASRDGGAKDEQYF.

This rearrangement joins TRBV6-6 to TRBJ2-4; D is perhaps TRBD2 (5 bases). Germline CDR1 and CDR2: MNHNY and SVGAGI (reference sequence). This CDR3 spans 14 amino acids. Trimming removed 5 bases from V and 7 bases from J, with 15 bases in between. The CDR3 DNA is TGTGCCAGCAGTACGGGCCTGGGCGGGAACATTCAGTACTTC. This encodes CASSTGLGGNIQYF.

The CDR3 nucleotides read TGTGCCAGCAGCTTAAGTCCAGGATACACCGGGGAGCTGTTTTTT. Amino acids: CASSLSPGYTGELFF. The rearrangement joins TRBV7-2 to TRBJ2-2; D not certain. V lost 2 bases to trimming and J lost 3 bases, with 10 bases between them. CDR3 length: 15 amino acids. CDR1 is SGHTA, CDR2 FQGNSA, per germline.

The chain is built from TRBV4-1 and TRBJ2-5; 7 bases line up with TRBD1. The J call could be wrong; TRBJ2-7 is a better fit for the DNA end. Germline CDR1 and CDR2: MGHRA and YSYEKL. CDR3 length: 15 residues. The CDR3 region has the DNA TGCGCCAGCAGCCAAGACCGGGACAGCACCTACGAGCAGTACTTC. Protein sequence: CASSQDRDSTYEQYF.